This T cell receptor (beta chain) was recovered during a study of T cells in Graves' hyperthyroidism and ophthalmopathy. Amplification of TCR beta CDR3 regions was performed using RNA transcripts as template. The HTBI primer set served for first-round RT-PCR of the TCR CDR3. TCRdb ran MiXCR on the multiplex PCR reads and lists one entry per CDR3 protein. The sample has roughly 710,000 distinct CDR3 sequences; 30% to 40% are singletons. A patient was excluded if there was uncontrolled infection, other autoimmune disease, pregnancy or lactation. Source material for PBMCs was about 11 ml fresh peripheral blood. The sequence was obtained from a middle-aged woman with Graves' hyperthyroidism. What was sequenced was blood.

As DNA, the CDR3 is TGTGCCAGCAGCGAGAAAGCTAGCGGGGCGGGGGAGACCCAGTACTTC. The encoded protein is CASSEKASGAGETQYF. The chain joins TRBV7-2 to TRBJ2-5; 9 bases agree with TRBD2. Germline V gene data show CDR1 as SGHTA and CDR2 as FQGNSA. The CDR3 spans 16 residues. The ends lost 5 bases at V and 5 bases at J; junction bases unmatched: 12.